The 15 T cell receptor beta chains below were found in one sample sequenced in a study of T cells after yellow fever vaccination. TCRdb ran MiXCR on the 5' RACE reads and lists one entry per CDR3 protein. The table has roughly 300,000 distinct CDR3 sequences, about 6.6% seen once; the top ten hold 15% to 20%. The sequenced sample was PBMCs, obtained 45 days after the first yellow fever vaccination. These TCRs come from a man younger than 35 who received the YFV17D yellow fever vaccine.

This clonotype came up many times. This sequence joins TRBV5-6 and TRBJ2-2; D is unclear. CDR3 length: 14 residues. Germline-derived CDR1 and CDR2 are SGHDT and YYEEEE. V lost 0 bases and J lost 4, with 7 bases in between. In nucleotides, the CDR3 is TGTGCCAGCAGCTTGGGCGTGACCACCGGGGAGCTGTTTTTT. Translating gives CASSLGVTTGELFF.

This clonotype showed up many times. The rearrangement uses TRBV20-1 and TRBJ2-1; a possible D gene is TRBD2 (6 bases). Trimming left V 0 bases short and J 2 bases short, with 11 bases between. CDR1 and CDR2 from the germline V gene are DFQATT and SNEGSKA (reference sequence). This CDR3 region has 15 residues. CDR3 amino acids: CSARDLAGPYNEQFF. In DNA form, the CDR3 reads TGCAGTGCTAGAGATTTGGCGGGGCCCTACAATGAGCAGTTCTTC.

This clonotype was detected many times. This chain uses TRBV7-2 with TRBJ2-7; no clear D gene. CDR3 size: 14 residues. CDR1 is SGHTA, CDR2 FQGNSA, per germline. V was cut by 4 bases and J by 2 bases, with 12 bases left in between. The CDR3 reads CASSSPTVTYEQYF. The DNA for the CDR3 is TGTGCCAGCAGCTCACCAACAGTGACCTACGAGCAGTACTTC.

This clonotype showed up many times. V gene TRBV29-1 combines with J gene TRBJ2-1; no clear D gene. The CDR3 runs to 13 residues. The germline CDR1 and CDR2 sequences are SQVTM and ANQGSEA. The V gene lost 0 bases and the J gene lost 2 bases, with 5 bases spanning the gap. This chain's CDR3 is CSVEEGPYNEQFF. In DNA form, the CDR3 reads TGCAGCGTTGAAGAAGGCCCCTACAATGAGCAGTTCTTC.

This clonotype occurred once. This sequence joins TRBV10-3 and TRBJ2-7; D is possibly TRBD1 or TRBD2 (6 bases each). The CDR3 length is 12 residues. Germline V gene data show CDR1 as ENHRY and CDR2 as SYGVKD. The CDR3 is CASLGGSDEQYF. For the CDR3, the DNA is TGTGCTTCGTTGGGGGGCAGCGACGAGCAGTACTTC.

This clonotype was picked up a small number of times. CDR3 loop: CASSLELGSGTNTGELFF. As DNA, the CDR3 is TGTGCCAGCAGCTTAGAATTGGGAAGCGGAACGAACACCGGGGAGCTGTTTTTT. V and J are TRBV11-2 and TRBJ2-2, with D perhaps matching TRBD2 (5 bases). The germline V gene encodes CDR1 SGHAT and CDR2 FQNNGV. The CDR3 is 18 residues long. Trimming left V 0 bases short and J 0 bases short, with 14 bases between.

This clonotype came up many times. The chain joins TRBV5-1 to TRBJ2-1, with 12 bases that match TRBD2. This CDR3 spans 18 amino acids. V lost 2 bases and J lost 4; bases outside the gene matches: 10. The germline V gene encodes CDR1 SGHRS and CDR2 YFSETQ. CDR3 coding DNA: TGCGCCAGCAGCTTCTGGCTAGCGGGGGGGCAGGCGTACAATGAGCAGTTCTTC. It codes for CASSFWLAGGQAYNEQFF.

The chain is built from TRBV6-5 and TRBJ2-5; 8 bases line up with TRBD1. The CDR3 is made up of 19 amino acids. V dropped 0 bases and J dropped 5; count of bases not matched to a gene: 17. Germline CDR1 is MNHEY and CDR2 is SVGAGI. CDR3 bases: TGTGCCAGCAGTTACTCGAGACGTAGCGGACAGGGAATTTCGGAGACCCAGTACTTC. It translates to CASSYSRRSGQGISETQYF.

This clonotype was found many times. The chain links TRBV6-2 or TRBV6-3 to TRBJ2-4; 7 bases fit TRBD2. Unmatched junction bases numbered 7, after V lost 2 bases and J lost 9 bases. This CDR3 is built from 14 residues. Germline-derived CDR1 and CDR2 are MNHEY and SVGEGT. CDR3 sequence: CASSYPKAGVIQYF. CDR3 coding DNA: TGTGCCAGCAGTTACCCGAAGGCGGGGGTCATTCAGTACTTC.

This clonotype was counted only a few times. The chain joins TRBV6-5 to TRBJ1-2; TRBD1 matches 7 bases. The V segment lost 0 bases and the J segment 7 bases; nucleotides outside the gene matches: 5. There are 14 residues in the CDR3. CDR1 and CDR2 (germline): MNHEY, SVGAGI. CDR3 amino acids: CASSYSSDRVGYTF. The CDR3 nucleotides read TGTGCCAGCAGTTACTCGAGTGACAGGGTTGGCTACACCTTC.

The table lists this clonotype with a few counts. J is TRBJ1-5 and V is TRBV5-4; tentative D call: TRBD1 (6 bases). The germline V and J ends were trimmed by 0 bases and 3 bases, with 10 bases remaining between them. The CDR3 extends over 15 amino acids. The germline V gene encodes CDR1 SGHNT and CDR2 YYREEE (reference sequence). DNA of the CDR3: TGTGCCAGCAGCTTGGGGACAGCACACAATCAGCCCCAGCATTTT. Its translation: CASSLGTAHNQPQHF. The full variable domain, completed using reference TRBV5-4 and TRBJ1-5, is ETGVTQSPTHLIKTRGQQVTLRCSSQSGHNTVSWYQQALGQGPQFIFQYYREEENGRGNFPPRFSGLQFPNYSSELNVNALELDDSALYLCASSLGTAHNQPQHFGDGTRLSIL.

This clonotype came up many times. CDR3 sequence (DNA): TGTGCCAGCAGCCAAGGGACACTAGCTGGAAACACCATATATTTT. Translating it yields CASSQGTLAGNTIYF. The gene calls are TRBV3-1 and TRBJ1-3; weak D call: TRBD1 (5 bases). Trimming cost V 1 base and J 2 bases, with 9 bases left between them. CDR3 length equals 15 residues. Per germline, CDR1 LGHDT and CDR2 YNNKEL (reference sequence).

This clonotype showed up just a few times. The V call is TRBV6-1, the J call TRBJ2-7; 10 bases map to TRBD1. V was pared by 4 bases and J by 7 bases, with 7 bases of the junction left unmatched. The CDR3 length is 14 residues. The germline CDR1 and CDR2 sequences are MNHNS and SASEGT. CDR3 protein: CASSVGQGLGEQYF. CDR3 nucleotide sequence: TGTGCCAGCAGTGTGGGACAGGGGTTAGGGGAGCAGTACTTC.

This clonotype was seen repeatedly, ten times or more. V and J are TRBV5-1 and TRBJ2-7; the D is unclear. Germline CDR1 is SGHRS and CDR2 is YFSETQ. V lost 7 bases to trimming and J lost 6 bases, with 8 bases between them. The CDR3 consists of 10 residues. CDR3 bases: TGCGCCAGCCGGGCCACCGAGCAGTACGTC. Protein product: CASRATEQYV.

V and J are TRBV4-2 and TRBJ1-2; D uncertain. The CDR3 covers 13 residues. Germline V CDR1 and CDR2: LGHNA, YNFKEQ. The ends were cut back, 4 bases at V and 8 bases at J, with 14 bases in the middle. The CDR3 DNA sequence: TGTGCCAGCAGCCCGACCGACAAAGGAGGCTACACCTTC. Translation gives CASSPTDKGGYTF.